The sequence of this T cell receptor beta chain was determined in a study of T cell repertoires in cytomegalovirus infection. Notes on this clonotype: The antigen is undetermined.

TCRdb re-called the reads through MiXCR, storing one row per CDR3 protein. Among 380,000 or so distinct CDR3 sequences listed, roughly 34% were seen once. Germline V lookup: CDR1 LNHDA, CDR2 SQIVND (reference sequence). The length of the CDR3 is 14 residues. Unmatched junction bases numbered 4, after V lost 6 bases and J lost 3 bases. The clonotype originates from a human donor in good health (CMV status not recorded). Some clones in this sample may be carry-over from other donors' samples. Sequencing was performed on cultured PBMCs, taken from culture after CMV antigen stimulation. The chain combines TRBV19 with TRBJ1-5; TRBD1 agrees at 8 bases. The CDR3 sequence is CASRGTGINQPQHF. CDR3 DNA: TGTGCCAGTAGAGGGACAGGTATCAATCAGCCCCAGCATTTT.